This TCR beta chain stems from a study of T-cell memory formation after mild COVID-19. Study results and caveats: Contracting CD4+ clones were located mainly in CM and EM, and CD8+ clones in EMRA.

V dropped 6 bases and J dropped 8; count of bases not matched to a gene: 2. Germline CDR1 reads SGHVS; CDR2 reads FQNEAQ. The CDR3 is made up of 12 amino acids. MiXCR, run by TCRdb on the 5' RACE reads, gives a single entry per CDR3 protein. The sample contains around 250,000 distinct CDR3 sequences, 16% of which appear only once. This clonotype was counted a few times. Its antigen is unknown. This clonotype originated in a man younger than 30 who had mild COVID-19 (a few samples of this study predate the infection). Cell type and time point are not known. The V call is TRBV7-8, the J call TRBJ2-3; TRBD2 aligns across 10 bases. The sequencing sample was made of PBMCs or a T cell subset sorted from them (not recorded which). The CDR3 nucleotides read TGTGCCAGCAGACTAGCGGGGCCTACGCAGTATTTT. Translating it yields CASRLAGPTQYF.